This entry is about one TCR beta chain. Its antigen is not known. These data are taken from a study of cytomegalovirus exposure and HLA in healthy donors. This CDR3 has 16 residues. CDR1 and CDR2 from the germline V gene are GTSNPN and SVGIG (reference sequence). The V gene end was trimmed by 5 bases and the J gene end by 6 bases; junction bases not matched to a gene: 13. Assay used: immunoSEQ multiplex PCR; TCRdb lists only in-frame clones, some missing. The sample contains some 170,000 clones, approximately 89% of which appear only once. The donors were in the approximately 120-subject validation cohort; that cohort was separate from the roughly 620-subject first cohort. Study outcomes and limitations: The finding came from a later analysis; first-cohort TCR clusters tended to co-occur in the 95 to 150 validation repertoires.

The clonotype was recovered from a man between 18 and 29 years old in good health and CMV-seropositive. The chain uses TRBV30 and TRBJ1-6; 7 bases align to TRBD1. Sequenced: PBMCs. CDR3 protein: CAWGLRDSFFNSPLHF. DNA for the CDR3: TGTGCCTGGGGCCTCCGGGACAGCTTTTTTAATTCACCCCTCCACTTT.